This TCR beta chain was sequenced in a study of blood T cells in healthy people across ages (dated by TCRdb to the mid-2010s). In terms of the full investigation: In model experiments, template switching captured roughly one uniquely barcoded TCR beta cDNA molecule for every two T cells. The study measured age-related changes in TCR beta repertoire diversity using deep sequencing normalized with unique cDNA molecular identifiers. Donors were grouped into four age groups: young (average roughly 17 years), middle-aged (roughly 40), aged (62) and long-lived (approximately 75). Two additional independent replicas of 1 million unique cDNA reads from the same blood draw were analyzed for two donors (one aged 18 to 30 and one aged 80 or older). What the study reported, not specific to this receptor: The percentage of naive T cells measured by flow cytometry correlated strongly with observed TCR beta diversity. Compared with the aged group, the long-lived group had more naive CD4+ T cells, fewer expanded clones and increased TCR diversity, suggesting age selection. Estimates of total diversity from one million sequenced T cells were regarded as lower bounds and underestimates. Because donor CMV infection status was unknown, age-related changes in expanded clonotypes were potentially confounded. As age increased, observed TCR beta diversity per million T cells dropped in a roughly linear way, and a significant reduction was already evident by age about 40. Because profiling used bulk unsorted PBMCs, naive and antigen-experienced compartments could not be compared conclusively.

Libraries were constructed by 5' RACE. TCRdb lists the instrument as Illumina HiSeq 2500. A second roughly 7 to 11 cycle PCR used a sample-barcoded 5' primer and a J-beta primer mix. A template-switch 5' adaptor carrying 12 random nucleotides introduced a unique molecular identifier onto each TCR beta cDNA molecule. At least 2.5 million CDR3-containing paired-end reads were obtained from each sample. First-strand cDNA was synthesized from all RNA with the Mint cDNA synthesis kit, primed by a TRBC-specific oligonucleotide. Following uracil-DNA glycosylase treatment, all cDNA underwent a first 18-cycle PCR with the universal primers M1SS and BC2_uni_R. Per the source publication's procedure: Normalization of each sample was performed by random selection of 1 million high-quality reads, each carrying a distinct molecular identifier. Reads with shared molecular identifiers were discarded instead of being binned into consensus sequences. MiTCR, with a Q25 quality threshold and the strictest error-elimination algorithm, was used for CDR3 identification, clonotype clustering and error correction. A nonparametric unseen species model using Euler transformation provided a lower-bound estimate of total TCR beta diversity. Through fastp at Q25 and MiXCR, TCRdb rebuilt clones from the public reads, retaining in-frame beta chains. Under each unique CDR3 protein, matching rows form one entry showing the most common genes and DNA. TCRdb's processing, not the authors', yielded these V and J calls. The table for this sample lists roughly 500,000 distinct CDR3 sequences; less than 25% of them were counted only once. The ten largest clones represent roughly 10% of the sample.

The approximately 40 donors, aged about 6 to 95 years, were systemically healthy Caucasian individuals from Russia. About 9.8 milliliters of peripheral blood were drawn from each donor into EDTA-treated Vacutainer tubes. PBMCs were isolated by Ficoll-Paque density-gradient centrifugation, with at least 6.5 million obtained per sample. Total RNA was extracted from PBMCs with Trizol reagent, with at least 5 micrograms obtained per sample. For every donor, flow cytometry on a PBMC aliquot measured the percentage of naive CD45RAhigh/CD27high T cells. V lost 2 bases and J lost 6 bases; the stretch between them is 8 bases long. From its cysteine to its phenylalanine, the CDR3 spans 13 amino acids. Only CDR3 DNA is held: 39 bases, read in frame from base 1. From a lookup of the germline V gene (reference sequence), CDR1 and CDR2 are MNHEY and SMNVEV. Concerning this clonotype itself: Its antigen remains undetermined. One base away there is no much larger clone; base qualities are not given.

The sample also formed part of further work on T cells of mothers and their children. The second study's authors report: Donors were nine systemically healthy Caucasian individuals: three mothers and their six children. cDNA synthesis consumed the entire amount of extracted RNA, loaded at around 1.5 ug RNA in each 15 ul reaction. In the second PCR, sample barcodes and 2-4 random nucleotides were introduced via the M1S primer. More than 8 million TCR beta CDR3 reads were obtained from each mother, and roughly 3 million reads were obtained from each child. TCR recombination output is similarly shaped by thymic selection in related and unrelated pairs, with a minor effect exerted by inherited differences. Normalized repertoire overlap was always found to be slightly, but never significantly, higher in related mother-child pairs than in unrelated mother-child pairs. With a sensitivity of approximately 93 clones per million clonotypes, no persistent microchimeric T cell clones were detected. The study used deep NGS to compare TCR beta repertoires of mothers and children, seeking features distinguishing related mother-child pairs from unrelated individuals. The mean age was 40 +/- 4 years for the mothers and approximately 11 +/- 4 years for the children. After adapter ligation with NEBNext reagents, the libraries were sequenced on Illumina HiSeq 2000 with 100+100 nt paired-end reads. Mother and child libraries were prepared a month apart and sequenced in separate runs to prevent cross-contamination. Between roughly 450,000 and 2,200,000 distinct TCR beta clonotypes were identified per donor. Naive TCR beta clonotypes were estimated from low-frequency clonotypes matched to each donor's FACS-determined naive share, without sorting.

In this chain, TRBV27 is recombined with TRBJ2-1; the D gene is unclear. The source is a boy between 10 and 17 years old in good health. Sequenced: blood. The nucleotide sequence reads as follows: TGTGCCAGCAGTTTACTGGGATTCAATGAGCAGTTCTTC. It translates to CASSLLGFNEQFF.